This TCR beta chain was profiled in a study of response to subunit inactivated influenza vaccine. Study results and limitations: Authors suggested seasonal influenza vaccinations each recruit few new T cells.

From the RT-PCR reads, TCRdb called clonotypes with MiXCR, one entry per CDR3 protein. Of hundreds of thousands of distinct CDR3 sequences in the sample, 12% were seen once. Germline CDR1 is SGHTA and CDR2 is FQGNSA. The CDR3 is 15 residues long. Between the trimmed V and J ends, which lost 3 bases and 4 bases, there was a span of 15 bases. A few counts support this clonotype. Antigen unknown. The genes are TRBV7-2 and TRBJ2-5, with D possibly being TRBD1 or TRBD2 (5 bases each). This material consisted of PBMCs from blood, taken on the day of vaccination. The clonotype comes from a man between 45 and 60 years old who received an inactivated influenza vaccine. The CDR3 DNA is TGTGCCAGCAGCTTGACTGGGGGTAAGGGAGAGACCCAGTACTTC. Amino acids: CASSLTGGKGETQYF.